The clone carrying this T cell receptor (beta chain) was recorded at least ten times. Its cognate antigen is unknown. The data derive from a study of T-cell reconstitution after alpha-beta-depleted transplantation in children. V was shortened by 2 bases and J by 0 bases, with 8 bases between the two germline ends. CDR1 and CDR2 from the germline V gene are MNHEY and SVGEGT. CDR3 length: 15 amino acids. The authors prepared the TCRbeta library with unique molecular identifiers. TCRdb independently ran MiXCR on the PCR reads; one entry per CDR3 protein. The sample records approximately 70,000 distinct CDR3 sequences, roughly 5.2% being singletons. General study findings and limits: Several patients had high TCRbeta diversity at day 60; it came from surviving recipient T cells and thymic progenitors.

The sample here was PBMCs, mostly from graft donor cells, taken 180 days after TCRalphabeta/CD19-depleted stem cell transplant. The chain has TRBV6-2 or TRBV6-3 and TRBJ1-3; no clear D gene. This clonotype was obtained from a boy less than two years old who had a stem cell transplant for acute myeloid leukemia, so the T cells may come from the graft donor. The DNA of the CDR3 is TGTGCCAGCAGTTACAGCGGTCGCTCTGGAAACACCATATATTTT. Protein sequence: CASSYSGRSGNTIYF.